These 26 T cell receptor beta chains were all obtained from the same sample, sequenced in a study of regulatory T cells in long-lasting Graves disease. The time point is: persistent/refractory GD, antithyroid drugs over 5 years with positive TRAb. From PBMCs, RNA was extracted and then used to make the TCR library. Both iRepertoire HTBI primers and Arm-PCR of CDR3 regions were used to build the TCR beta libraries. TCRdb re-derived calls from the multiplex PCR reads in MiXCR, one entry per CDR3 protein. Counted here are around 460,000 distinct CDR3 sequences, approximately 23% occurring once; the ten biggest clones make up about an eighth. Sequences were derived from peripheral blood mononuclear cells (PBMCs), sampled when the disease was refractory, from a patient treated with antithyroid drugs. All receptors derive from a female donor with Graves disease.

This clonotype was observed a few times. Here the CDR3 DNA reads TGTGCCTGGAGTCGGAGGTCCGATCAGCCCCAGCATTTT. This codes for CAWSRRSDQPQHF. This sequence joins TRBV30 and TRBJ1-5; D is ambiguous. V was clipped by 2 bases and J by 5 bases, with 10 bases between them. Germline CDR1 reads GTSNPN; CDR2 reads SVGIG (reference sequence). The CDR3 contains 13 residues.

This clonotype has a count of ten or more. This sequence joins TRBV12-3 or TRBV12-4 and TRBJ2-1; D is undetermined. The V end lost 8 bases, the J end lost 8 bases, and 7 bases lay between the germline ends. This CDR3 is built from 10 residues. The CDR3, as DNA: TGTGCCAGCTCTAAGCATGAGCAGTTCTTC. Protein: CASSKHEQFF.

This chain uses TRBV12-3 or TRBV12-4 with TRBJ1-1, with D perhaps TRBD1 (5 bases). Trimming pared 6 bases from V and 4 bases from J, leaving 12 bases between. This CDR3 is 13 amino acids long. The chain's CDR3 is CASSFTQGTEAFF. CDR3 sequence (DNA): TGTGCCAGCAGCTTTACGCAGGGCACTGAAGCTTTCTTT.

As regards this clonotype: This may arise from a read error, as a much more abundant clone is one base away. The chain has TRBV6-2 or TRBV6-3 and TRBJ2-7, with D possibly matching TRBD1 (6 bases). V lost 8 bases and J 3 bases, leaving 20 bases between the germline ends. CDR1 and CDR2 from the germline V gene are MNHEY and SVGEGT. This CDR3 is built from 15 residues. The CDR3 bases are TGTGCCAGCCCCCCTCGTTGGGGGCGAAACTACGAGCAGTACTTC. It encodes CASPPRWGRNYEQYF.

The rearrangement links TRBV3-1 to TRBJ2-7; TRBD2 is a possible D gene (6 bases). Between the trimmed V and J ends, which lost 3 bases and 3 bases, there was a span of 15 bases. Per the germline V gene, CDR1 is LGHDT and CDR2 is YNNKEL (reference sequence). There are 15 residues in the CDR3. The chain's CDR3 is CASSHPTLGGYEQYF. CDR3 nucleotides: TGTGCCAGCAGCCATCCGACCCTCGGGGGCTACGAGCAGTACTTC.

The chain recombines TRBV28 with TRBJ2-7; a weak D match, TRBD1 (5 bases). Trimming took 4 bases from V and 4 from J, leaving 14 bases between them. The germline gives CDR1 MDHEN, CDR2 SYDVKM. The CDR3 is made up of 14 amino acids. This CDR3 is CASSSVTALYEQYF. CDR3 coding DNA: TGTGCCAGCAGTTCGGTGACAGCCCTATACGAGCAGTACTTC. Variable domain in full (rest from reference TRBV28 and TRBJ2-7): DVKVTQSSRYLVKRTGEKVFLECVQDMDHENMFWYRQDPGLGLRLIYFSYDVKMKEKGDIPEGYSVSREKKERFSLILESASTNQTSMYLCASSSVTALYEQYFGPGTRLTVT.

This clonotype was seen repeatedly, ten times or more. The chain recombines TRBV12-3 or TRBV12-4 with TRBJ1-3; the D is unclear. Deletions cut 6 bases from V and 9 bases from J, with 21 bases between. The CDR3 spans 15 residues. The CDR3 sequence is CASRPELQGSVTIYF. CDR3 in DNA: TGTGCCAGCAGACCCGAGCTTCAAGGATCGGTCACCATATATTTT.

In this sample, this clonotype turned up many times. This chain links TRBV12-3 or TRBV12-4 with TRBJ2-4; D ambiguous. Between the trimmed V and J ends, which lost 6 bases and 3 bases, there was a span of 15 bases. The CDR3 has 15 residues. CDR3 in DNA: TGTGCCAGCAGCTCCCTCTTCGGATACAAAAACATTCAGTACTTC. It translates to CASSSLFGYKNIQYF.

This clonotype came up a few times. The chain has TRBV9 and TRBJ2-2, with 8 bases fitting TRBD2. The CDR3 length is 15 residues. In germline, CDR1 is SGDLS, CDR2 YYNGEE. With V trimmed by 4 bases and J by 3 bases, 5 bases remained unmatched. CDR3 in DNA: TGTGCCAGCAGCCGGACTAGCTGGTACACCGGGGAGCTGTTTTTT. The encoded protein is CASSRTSWYTGELFF.

Only a few counts were recorded for this clonotype. The chain has TRBV6-5 and TRBJ1-2; D is unresolved. This CDR3 has 15 amino acids. Germline loops: CDR1 MNHEY, CDR2 SVGAGI. Trimming removed 0 bases from V and 4 bases from J, with 12 bases in between. The CDR3 nucleotides read TGTGCCAGCAGTTACTCGGACCGGGCGGCCTATGGCTACACCTTC. Protein product: CASSYSDRAAYGYTF.

As for this clonotype: Just one base apart from a much larger clone, this may be a read error. The chain employs TRBV27 and TRBJ1-2; tentatively, D is TRBD1 (6 bases). Trimming removed 3 bases at V and 6 bases at J, with 8 bases between. The CDR3 runs 12 residues. Germline CDR1 and CDR2: MNHEY and SMNVEV (reference sequence). CDR3 coding DNA: TGTGCCAGCAGTTTTAGGGGGAATGGCTACACCTTC. Protein: CASSFRGNGYTF.

This clonotype was counted only a few times. The CDR3 ends on some other residue instead of the conserved phenylalanine or tryptophan, so this is likely a read error. The DNA is left out, because the CDR3 cannot be placed on it with certainty; the CDR3 is given as TCRdb lists it. The rearrangement links TRBV12-5 to TRBJ1-1; TRBD1 is the table's D call, not checked against the DNA. The CDR3 is made up of 13 amino acids, end residues included. Per germline, CDR1 LGHNT and CDR2 FRNRAP. CDR3 residues: CASGTTGAAPPQL.

The chain recombines TRBV2 with TRBJ1-1; D gene unclear. The V gene's germline CDR1 is SNHLY and CDR2 FYNNEI. Trimming removed 3 bases at V and 5 bases at J, with 7 bases between. CDR3 size: 12 residues. This chain's CDR3 is CASSDWVTEAFF. Written as DNA, the CDR3 is TGTGCCAGCAGTGACTGGGTTACTGAAGCTTTCTTT.

This clonotype showed up many times. The chain has TRBV20-1 and TRBJ2-5; perhaps D is TRBD1 or TRBD2 (5 bases each). The CDR3 is 14 amino acids. V lost 0 bases to trimming and J lost 3 bases, with 11 bases between them. Germline CDR1 is DFQATT and CDR2 is SNEGSKA (reference sequence). This CDR3 is CSARDWQGEETQYF. CDR3 DNA sequence: TGCAGTGCTAGAGATTGGCAGGGAGAAGAGACCCAGTACTTC.

V is TRBV30 and J is TRBJ2-7, with D perhaps TRBD2 (6 bases). The germline CDR1 and CDR2 sequences are GTSNPN and SVGIG (reference sequence). Deletions cut 0 bases from V and 3 bases from J, with 12 bases between. CDR3 size: 14 residues. CDR3 amino acids: CAWSVTRGFYEQYF. Written as DNA, the CDR3 is TGTGCCTGGAGTGTAACACGGGGGTTCTACGAGCAGTACTTC.

The table lists this clonotype with a few counts. V and J are TRBV7-9 and TRBJ2-4; 8 bases line up with TRBD1. With V trimmed by 5 bases and J by 0 bases, 12 bases remained unmatched. In germline, CDR1 is SEHNR, CDR2 FQNEAQ (reference sequence). This CDR3 is built from 18 residues. Here the CDR3 reads CASSKGQGASLAKNIQYF. CDR3 nucleotide sequence: TGTGCCAGCAGCAAAGGCCAGGGGGCGTCTCTAGCCAAAAACATTCAGTACTTC.

This clonotype has a single count. This sequence joins TRBV4-3 and TRBJ1-1; D is unclear. Between the trimmed V and J ends, which lost 1 base and 1 base, there was a span of 10 bases. The CDR3 has 15 residues. CDR1 and CDR2 (germline): LGHNA, YSLEER. CDR3: CASSQARTENTEAFF. The CDR3 DNA reads TGCGCCAGCAGCCAAGCCCGGACGGAGAACACTGAAGCTTTCTTT.

This clonotype appeared many times. The CDR3 spells CAGSKEGNQPQHF. The CDR3 nucleotides read TGTGCCGGCTCGAAGGAGGGGAATCAGCCCCAGCATTTT. The V call is TRBV2, the J call TRBJ1-5; D may be TRBD1 (5 bases). Trimming removed 11 bases at V and 4 bases at J, with 15 bases between. This CDR3 has 13 residues. Germline assignment: CDR1 SNHLY and CDR2 FYNNEI.

The DNA for the CDR3 is TGTGCCAGCAGCGTAGGGGTGTTCACTGAAGCTTTCTTT. This gives the protein CASSVGVFTEAFF. The chain recombines TRBV9 with TRBJ1-1; D remains ambiguous. Germline V gene data show CDR1 as SGDLS and CDR2 as YYNGEE. The V gene lost 0 bases and the J gene lost 4 bases, with 7 bases spanning the gap. The CDR3 has 13 residues.

The V gene is TRBV5-5, the J gene TRBJ1-2, with D tentatively TRBD1 (6 bases). V lost 4 bases and J 4 bases, leaving 17 bases between the germline ends. Germline CDR1 is SGHKS and CDR2 is YYEKEE (reference sequence). There are 15 residues in the CDR3. CDR3 sequence: CASSTQGFTVYGYTF. In DNA, the CDR3 is TGTGCCAGCAGCACCCAGGGGTTCACTGTCTATGGCTACACCTTC. The complete variable domain, with remaining parts taken from reference TRBV5-5 and TRBJ1-2, reads DAGVTQSPTHLIKTRGQQVTLRCSPISGHKSVSWYQQVLGQGPQFIFQYYEKEERGRGNFPDRFSARQFPNYSSELNVNALLLGDSALYLCASSTQGFTVYGYTFGSGTRLTVV.

At least ten counts were recorded for this clonotype. This chain connects TRBV5-1 to TRBJ1-5; D unresolved. From germline, CDR1 is SGHRS and CDR2 YFSETQ. V lost 0 bases and J lost 0, with 7 bases in between. The CDR3 is 15 amino acids. CDR3 loop: CASSLEGHSNQPQHF. DNA of the CDR3: TGCGCCAGCAGCTTGGAAGGGCATAGCAATCAGCCCCAGCATTTT.

This clonotype showed up many times. The rearrangement joins TRBV6-2 or TRBV6-3 to TRBJ1-5, with D perhaps TRBD1 (6 bases). The CDR3 runs to 14 residues. Germline values: CDR1 MNHEY, CDR2 SVGEGT. Trimming pared 4 bases from V and 6 bases from J, leaving 13 bases between. CDR3 DNA sequence: TGTGCCAGCAGTTCGACAGGTGGCGGTCAGCCCCAGCATTTT. This gives the protein CASSSTGGGQPQHF.

This clonotype has at least ten counts. The chain couples TRBV29-1 to TRBJ1-2; D is possibly TRBD1 (5 bases). The CDR3 extends over 12 amino acids. Germline CDR1 reads SQVTM; CDR2 reads ANQGSEA. V was cut by 3 bases and J by 3 bases, with 8 bases left in between. The DNA of the CDR3 is TGCAGCGTTGAGCAGACAGACTATGGCTACACCTTC. This translates into CSVEQTDYGYTF.

This clonotype was observed a handful of times. The gene calls are TRBV15 and TRBJ2-7; D is unresolved. Germline-derived CDR1 and CDR2 are LNHNV and YYDKDF (reference sequence). V lost 3 bases and J lost 2, with 5 bases in between. This CDR3 is 12 amino acids long. CDR3 residues: CATSRDTYEQYF. CDR3 nucleotide sequence: TGTGCCACCAGCAGGGATACCTACGAGCAGTACTTC.

This clonotype was counted at least ten times. The chain carries TRBV7-2 and TRBJ2-7; TRBD2 matches 8 bases. Germline CDR1 SGHTA, CDR2 FQGNSA. J gave up 6 bases and V 7 bases, and 11 bases lay outside the gene matches. The CDR3 contains 14 residues. For the CDR3, the DNA is TGTGCCAGCATAACTCGCGGGGGGCACCCCGAGCAGTACTTC. It yields the protein CASITRGGHPEQYF.

This clonotype was seen a handful of times. V is TRBV7-2 and J is TRBJ1-1, with D possibly TRBD1 on 5 matching bases. Germline CDR1 and CDR2: SGHTA and FQGNSA. V was pared by 5 bases and J by 6 bases, with 19 bases between. CDR3 length equals 15 residues. The CDR3 here is CASSLDGGGESEAFF. The CDR3 DNA sequence: TGTGCCAGCAGCCTGGATGGGGGTGGGGAGTCTGAAGCTTTCTTT.